This TCR beta chain was captured by sequencing in a study of cytomegalovirus exposure and HLA in healthy donors. This clone appeared once. A multiplex PCR was run with 60 Vbeta primers and 13 Jbeta primers. Sequenced by immunoSEQ multiplex PCR; TCRdb stores in-frame clones only, minus some. The table records 140,000 to 150,000 clones, over 70% of them present only once. Trimming took 4 bases from V and 2 from J, leaving 12 bases between them. Germline CDR1 KGHSH, CDR2 LQKENI. This CDR3 spans 14 amino acids. The genes are TRBV18 and TRBJ2-7, with D maybe TRBD2 (5 bases). This TCR was sampled from a man aged 35-49 years in good health and CMV-seronegative. Material for sequencing was PBMCs. Here the CDR3 reads CASSRARETYEQYF. CDR3 nucleotide sequence: TGTGCCAGCTCACGAGCAAGGGAGACCTACGAGCAGTACTTC.